A single sample is the source of the 32 T cell receptor beta chains below, sequenced in a study of OX40 agonist ivuxolimab in advanced cancers. The data were produced by immunoSEQ multiplex PCR, yet TCRdb's version contains in-frame clones alone and is incomplete. Of roughly 80,000 clones listed, roughly 90% were seen once; the top ten hold less than 0.75%. This specimen was CD4+ or CD8+ T cells sorted from blood, taken in a trial of the OX40 agonist ivuxolimab. All receptors derive from an adult with an advanced solid tumor such as melanoma, head and neck, liver or kidney cancer.

The chain combines TRBV7-2 with TRBJ2-7, with 9 positions matching TRBD2. CDR3 length: 14 residues. Germline values: CDR1 SGHTA, CDR2 FQGNSA. V gave up 8 bases and J gave up 3 bases; unmatched junction bases: 8. The CDR3 here is CASSSAGGDYEQYF. CDR3 bases: TGTGCCAGCTCATCGGCGGGAGGGGACTACGAGCAGTACTTC.

The chain is built from TRBV6-6 and TRBJ2-3, with unresolved D. V lost 5 bases and J 8 bases, leaving 8 bases between the germline ends. CDR1 and CDR2 (germline): MNHNY, SVGAGI (reference sequence). There are 11 residues in the CDR3. CDR3 in amino acids: CASSASSTQYF. The CDR3 nucleotides are TGTGCCAGCAGTGCCTCAAGTACGCAGTATTTT.

This chain connects TRBV7-9 to TRBJ1-2; D not certain. The length of the CDR3 is 16 residues. The V gene lost 3 bases and the J gene lost 6 bases, with 20 bases spanning the gap. Germline V gene sequence: CDR1 SEHNR, CDR2 FQNEAQ (reference sequence). The CDR3 bases are TGTGCCAGCAGCTTTGGGGATGAATTCAGAGGTCATGGCTACACCTTC. As protein: CASSFGDEFRGHGYTF. Looking up the rest from reference TRBV7-9 and TRBJ1-2 gives the full variable domain: DTGVSQNPRHKITKRGQNVTFRCDPISEHNRLYWYRQTLGQGPEFLTYFQNEAQLEKSRLLSDRFSAERPKGSFSTLEIQRTEQGDSAMYLCASSFGDEFRGHGYTFGSGTRLTVV.

CDR3 sequence reads: CASSLDPKTYEQYF. The CDR3 DNA reads as TGTGCCAGCAGCTTAGATCCAAAAACCTACGAGCAGTACTTC. V gene TRBV11-2 combines with J gene TRBJ2-7; D not resolved. Trimming left V 0 bases short and J 2 bases short, with 8 bases between. The V gene's germline CDR1 is SGHAT and CDR2 FQNNGV. There are 14 residues in the CDR3.

This chain uses TRBV28 with TRBJ1-5, with a tentative D call TRBD1 (5 bases). The CDR3 is 15 amino acids. CDR1 and CDR2 from the germline V gene are MDHEN and SYDVKM. V was clipped by 3 bases and J by 2 bases, with 11 bases between them. This CDR3 reads CASSLLSTGNQPQHF. The DNA of the CDR3 is TGTGCCAGCAGTTTGCTATCGACAGGCAATCAGCCCCAGCATTTT.

The V call is TRBV9, the J call TRBJ2-5; TRBD2 matches 9 bases. This CDR3 spans 19 amino acids. The ends lost 1 base at V and 4 bases at J; junction bases unmatched: 17. Per the germline V gene, CDR1 is SGDLS and CDR2 is YYNGEE. The CDR3 coding sequence is TGTGCCAGCAGCGTATCAGGGAGCGGTAGCGGGAGAGGGGGAGAGACCCAGTACTTC. This encodes CASSVSGSGSGRGGETQYF.

The gene calls are TRBV4-3 and TRBJ2-1; D is possibly TRBD1 or TRBD2 (6 bases each). CDR1 LGHNA and CDR2 YSLEER come from the germline V gene. The CDR3 extends over 17 amino acids. Deletions cut 1 base from V and 9 bases from J, with 22 bases between. The CDR3 nucleotides are TGCGCCAGCAGCCAAGGGGGGGCGGGATGGGACTTTAGTGAGCAGTTCTTC. Translating it yields CASSQGGAGWDFSEQFF.

This clone is a singleton in its sample. V is TRBV2 and J is TRBJ2-7; 9 bases are shared with TRBD1. Trimming cost V 6 bases and J 3 bases; bases outside gene matches: 0. In germline, CDR1 is SNHLY, CDR2 FYNNEI. The CDR3 totals 12 residues. CDR3 DNA sequence: TGTGCCAGCAGGGACAGGGGCTACGAGCAGTACTTC. Its protein is CASRDRGYEQYF. Combining the CDR3 with reference TRBV2 and TRBJ2-7 gives the whole variable domain EPEVTQTPSHQVTQMGQEVILRCVPISNHLYFYWYRQILGQKVEFLVSFYNNEISEKSEIFDDQFSVERPDGSNFTLKIRSTKLEDSAMYFCASRDRGYEQYFGPGTRLTVT.

The rearrangement links TRBV9 to TRBJ2-2; D ambiguous. V was clipped by 4 bases and J by 2 bases, with 6 bases between them. CDR3 length: 13 residues. Germline loops: CDR1 SGDLS, CDR2 YYNGEE. The CDR3 is CASSPTNTGELFF. In nucleotides, the CDR3 is TGTGCCAGCAGCCCGACTAACACCGGGGAGCTGTTTTTT.

V and J are TRBV29-1 and TRBJ1-2; 12 nucleotides align to TRBD1. Germline-derived CDR1 and CDR2 are SQVTM and ANQGSEA. V lost 7 bases, J lost 9 bases, and 6 bases stayed unmatched. The CDR3 is 12 residues long. The CDR3 is CSGWDRGHSYTF. The DNA for the CDR3 is TGCAGCGGGTGGGACAGGGGGCATAGCTACACCTTC. The complete variable domain, with remaining parts taken from reference TRBV29-1 and TRBJ1-2, reads SAVISQKPSRDICQRGTSLTIQCQVDSQVTMMFWYRQQPGQSLTLIATANQGSEATYESGFVIDKFPISRPNLTFSTLTVSNMSPEDSSIYLCSGWDRGHSYTFGSGTRLTVV.

This clone was observed once. The V and J genes are TRBV27 and TRBJ2-7, with 9 bases matching TRBD1. Germline CDR1 and CDR2: MNHEY and SMNVEV (reference sequence). The CDR3 runs 15 residues. Trimming took 2 bases from V and 3 from J; bases not matched to a gene: 5. CDR3 region: CASSLGGQGFYEQYF. The CDR3 DNA reads TGTGCCAGCAGTTTAGGAGGACAGGGGTTCTACGAGCAGTACTTC.

A note on this clone: The sample carries other DNA sequences with the same CDR3. V gene TRBV14 combines with J gene TRBJ2-1; 8 nucleotides agree with TRBD2. CDR1 is SGHDN and CDR2 is FVKESK in the germline V gene. The CDR3 sequence is 15 residues long. V shed 0 bases and J 4 bases; nucleotides not matched to a gene: 2. The CDR3 sequence: CASSQEAGGYNEQFF. In DNA form, the CDR3 reads TGTGCCAGCAGCCAAGAGGCGGGGGGATACAATGAGCAGTTCTTC.

V gene TRBV7-2 combines with J gene TRBJ2-3, with a possible D match to TRBD2 (6 bases). Germline CDR1 SGHTA, CDR2 FQGNSA. The CDR3 contains 16 residues. The V end lost 1 base, the J end lost 6 bases, and 17 bases lay between the germline ends. CDR3 DNA sequence: TGTGCCAGCAGCTTAGTTGGCGGGAAGGGAACCGATACGCAGTATTTT. Translating it yields CASSLVGGKGTDTQYF. Looking up the rest from reference TRBV7-2 and TRBJ2-3 gives the full variable domain: GAGVSQSPSNKVTEKGKDVELRCDPISGHTALYWYRQSLGQGLEFLIYFQGNSAPDKSGLPSDRFSAERTGGSVSTLTIQRTQQEDSAVYLCASSLVGGKGTDTQYFGPGTRLTVL.

The V call is TRBV19, the J call TRBJ2-1, with 15 bases fitting TRBD2. Per germline, CDR1 LNHDA and CDR2 SQIVND (reference sequence). This CDR3 comprises 18 residues. The V segment lost 5 bases and the J segment 7 bases; nucleotides outside the gene matches: 12. CDR3 sequence reads: CASSVGLAGGTPKNEQFF. CDR3 sequence (DNA): TGTGCCAGTAGTGTGGGACTAGCGGGAGGAACACCCAAGAATGAGCAGTTCTTC. Together with reference TRBV19 and TRBJ2-1, the CDR3 gives the full variable domain: DGGITQSPKYLFRKEGQNVTLSCEQNLNHDAMYWYRQDPGQGLRLIYYSQIVNDFQKGDIAEGYSVSREKKESFPLTVTSAQKNPTAFYLCASSVGLAGGTPKNEQFFGPGTRLTVL.

This chain connects TRBV19 to TRBJ2-7, with 14 nucleotides matching TRBD2. Germline CDR1 reads LNHDA; CDR2 reads SQIVND (reference sequence). The CDR3 is 16 residues long. J lost 7 bases, V lost 5 bases, and 10 bases had no gene match. The CDR3 spells CASSEWTSGRSREQYF. CDR3 bases: TGTGCCAGTAGTGAGTGGACTAGCGGGAGGTCCAGGGAGCAGTACTTC.

The gene calls are TRBV6-5 and TRBJ1-1; D perhaps matches TRBD1 (5 bases). Trimming took off 2 bases at V and 0 bases at J, with 7 bases between the two ends. The CDR3 consists of 14 residues. Germline assignment: CDR1 MNHEY and CDR2 SVGAGI. The CDR3 is CASSYGDLNTEAFF. As DNA, the CDR3 is TGTGCCAGCAGTTACGGGGACCTGAACACTGAAGCTTTCTTT.

J is TRBJ2-2 and V is TRBV7-9, with a possible D match to TRBD2 (6 bases). The germline CDR1 and CDR2 sequences are SEHNR and FQNEAQ (reference sequence). Trimming took off 2 bases at V and 5 bases at J, with 18 bases between the two ends. The CDR3 consists of 17 residues. The CDR3 coding sequence is TGTGCCAGCAGCTTACGACCGGGGCCCGGGGGAACCGGGGAGCTGTTTTTT. This encodes CASSLRPGPGGTGELFF.

The chain combines TRBV7-2 with TRBJ2-3; 11 bases fit TRBD2. Germline CDR1 is SGHTA and CDR2 is FQGNSA. Trimming cost V 1 base and J 5 bases; bases outside gene matches: 8. The CDR3 length is 17 residues. The DNA of the CDR3 is TGTGCCAGCAGCTTAGTAGCGGGAGGGCTTTCGGTAGATACGCAGTATTTT. It codes for CASSLVAGGLSVDTQYF.

For the CDR3, the DNA is TGTGCCAGCAGCTGGACTAGCGGCGTATACAATGAGCAGTTCTTC. This translates into CASSWTSGVYNEQFF. This chain connects TRBV11-2 to TRBJ2-1, with 10 bases that match TRBD2. The CDR3 covers 15 residues. V shed 4 bases and J 4 bases; nucleotides not matched to a gene: 4. Germline CDR1 reads SGHAT; CDR2 reads FQNNGV. The full variable domain, with the rest looked up from reference TRBV11-2 and TRBJ2-1, is EAGVAQSPRYKIIEKRQSVAFWCNPISGHATLYWYQQILGQGPKLLIQFQNNGVVDDSQLPKDRFSAERLKGVDSTLKIQPAKLEDSAVYLCASSWTSGVYNEQFFGPGTRLTVL.

This clone was seen a handful of times. The chain carries TRBV28 and TRBJ2-7, with TRBD2 identical over 11 bases. Germline CDR1 is MDHEN and CDR2 is SYDVKM. The CDR3 runs to 14 residues. Trimming cost V 7 bases and J 4 bases; bases outside gene matches: 6. In DNA, the CDR3 is TGTGCCAGCACCTACACTAGCGGGAGATACGAGCAGTACTTC. Translating it yields CASTYTSGRYEQYF.

The chain is built from TRBV6-6 and TRBJ2-3, with 12 bases identical to TRBD1. V was clipped by 8 bases and J by 4 bases; unmatched bases: 4. CDR3 size: 14 residues. CDR1 is MNHNY and CDR2 is SVGAGI in the germline V gene (reference sequence). CDR3 DNA sequence: TGTGCCAGCTACGGGACAGGGGGCCCAGATACGCAGTATTTT. Protein sequence: CASYGTGGPDTQYF.

J is TRBJ2-5 and V is TRBV7-9; D is tentatively TRBD1 or TRBD2 (5 bases each). This CDR3 comprises 15 residues. V was clipped by 5 bases and J by 1 base, with 14 bases between them. Per germline, CDR1 SEHNR and CDR2 FQNEAQ (reference sequence). The CDR3 DNA reads as TGTGCCAGCAGCACGGGACGGGGCCGCCAAGAGACCCAGTACTTC. Amino acid sequence: CASSTGRGRQETQYF.

The chain has TRBV19 and TRBJ2-7; D perhaps matches TRBD1 (5 bases). This CDR3 is built from 14 residues. V lost 5 bases to trimming and J lost 2 bases, with 13 bases between them. CDR1 and CDR2 (germline): LNHDA, SQIVND (reference sequence). The CDR3 sequence is CASSPQTATYEQYF. As DNA, the CDR3 is TGTGCCAGTAGTCCGCAGACAGCAACCTACGAGCAGTACTTC. The entire variable domain, with the rest obtained from reference TRBV19 and TRBJ2-7, is as follows: DGGITQSPKYLFRKEGQNVTLSCEQNLNHDAMYWYRQDPGQGLRLIYYSQIVNDFQKGDIAEGYSVSREKKESFPLTVTSAQKNPTAFYLCASSPQTATYEQYFGPGTRLTVT.

The chain links TRBV4-3 to TRBJ2-5; tentative D call: TRBD1 (7 bases). This CDR3 has 16 amino acids. Germline assignment: CDR1 LGHNA and CDR2 YSLEER. The V end lost 0 bases, the J end lost 5 bases, and 16 bases lay between the germline ends. The CDR3 here is CASSQELAGGRETQYF. The CDR3 DNA follows: TGCGCCAGCAGCCAAGAATTGGCAGGGGGGCGCGAGACCCAGTACTTC.

This sequence joins TRBV19 and TRBJ1-5, with D possibly being TRBD1 (5 bases). Germline V gene data show CDR1 as LNHDA and CDR2 as SQIVND (reference sequence). This CDR3 has 14 residues. V was trimmed by 10 bases and J by 0 bases, leaving 13 bases between them. The CDR3 here is CATRWGGSNQPQHF. The CDR3 DNA reads TGTGCCACACGGTGGGGGGGTAGCAATCAGCCCCAGCATTTT.

The chain joins TRBV6-5 to TRBJ2-4, with 8 bases matching TRBD2. V dropped 7 bases and J dropped 5; count of bases not matched to a gene: 4. Per germline, CDR1 MNHEY and CDR2 SVGAGI. The CDR3 contains 13 residues. The CDR3 is CASKPGLENIQYF. In DNA form, the CDR3 reads TGTGCCAGCAAGCCGGGACTAGAAAACATTCAGTACTTC.

The chain is built from TRBV6-6 and TRBJ1-1; D is ambiguous. V was clipped by 2 bases and J by 2 bases, with 12 bases between them. CDR1 and CDR2 (germline): MNHNY, SVGAGI (reference sequence). This CDR3 spans 15 amino acids. CDR3 residues: CASSYGSSPNTEAFF. CDR3 in DNA: TGTGCCAGCAGTTACGGTAGTTCACCTAACACTGAAGCTTTCTTT.

This chain connects TRBV4-3 to TRBJ2-5, with D perhaps TRBD1 (5 bases). Germline-derived CDR1 and CDR2 are LGHNA and YSLEER. Trimming removed 0 bases at V and 4 bases at J, with 18 bases between. The CDR3 totals 17 residues. CDR3 DNA: TGCGCCAGCAGCCAAGAATCCCCGGTAAGGGGTGTAGAGACCCAGTACTTC. Translated: CASSQESPVRGVETQYF.

The chain combines TRBV27 with TRBJ1-5, with D possibly TRBD1 on 6 matching bases. Trimming left V 5 bases short and J 7 bases short, with 15 bases between. Germline loops: CDR1 MNHEY, CDR2 SMNVEV (reference sequence). CDR3 length: 14 amino acids. The DNA for the CDR3 is TGTGCCAGCAGTGCACAGGGTGTTACGCAGCCCCAGCATTTT. Translated, it gives CASSAQGVTQPQHF.

This sequence joins TRBV5-1 and TRBJ1-1; 7 positions agree with TRBD1. With 3 bases clipped from V and 11 bases from J, the junction kept 10 bases outside the gene matches. This CDR3 spans 13 amino acids. Per the germline V gene, CDR1 is SGHRS and CDR2 is YFSETQ. CDR3 sequence: CASSSTGAYRAFF. CDR3 in DNA: TGCGCCAGCAGCTCCACAGGGGCCTATAGGGCTTTCTTT.

The V call is TRBV21-1, the J call TRBJ1-2. TRBV21-1 is an annotated pseudogene. The CDR3 spans 14 residues. The CDR3 spells CASSAFEARTGYTF. The CDR3 nucleotides are TGTGCCAGCAGCGCATTTGAGGCCCGAACGGGCTACACCTTC.

The chain uses TRBV6-5 and TRBJ2-1; D not resolved. Germline lookup yields CDR1 MNHEY and CDR2 SVGAGI. The length of the CDR3 is 15 residues. V was shortened by 5 bases and J by 6 bases, with 17 bases between the two germline ends. This chain's CDR3 is CASSRGPNVPNEQFF. The CDR3 DNA follows: TGTGCCAGCAGTCGTGGCCCCAACGTACCCAATGAGCAGTTCTTC.